The text below deals with one T cell receptor (beta chain). Its target is not known. Nominal health characterized the donors when sampled, though unrecorded immune exposures were likely. The data were taken from a study of cytomegalovirus exposure and HLA in healthy donors. Overall study findings and caveats: It was reported that the classifier diagnosed cytomegalovirus status with high specificity and sensitivity in both the original and validation cohorts.

Primers: 60 Vbeta forward and 13 Jbeta reverse. This table comes from immunoSEQ multiplex PCR, and its TCRdb copy is limited to in-frame clones, with some not included. This sample carries some 200,000 clones, around 83% of them seen once, and the ten largest clones take less than 3%. V trimming: 9 bases; J trimming: 4 bases; junction bases outside the gene matches: 7. CDR1 and CDR2 from the germline V gene are MDHEN and SYDVKM. The CDR3 length is 15 residues. Sample: PBMCs. This sequence originates from a woman between 40 and 55 years old in good health and CMV-seronegative. J is TRBJ2-2 and V is TRBV28; TRBD2 agrees at 11 bases. The CDR3: CASTPGLAVTGELFF. CDR3 nucleotide sequence: TGTGCCAGTACACCGGGACTAGCGGTCACCGGGGAGCTGTTTTTT.